The 26 T cell receptor beta chains listed next were all sequenced from one sample in a study of blood T cell repertoires in COVID-19. The table came from immunoSEQ multiplex PCR; TCRdb's copy has only in-frame clones and leaves some out. The data contain about 75,000 clones, roughly nine tenths of them seen just once; the ten biggest clones take up approximately 2.5%. The sequenced sample consisted of peripheral blood. The receptors were gathered from a human donor in a cohort sampled during active COVID-19.

V and J are TRBV19 and TRBJ2-1; TRBD2 aligns across 7 bases. Germline V lookup: CDR1 LNHDA, CDR2 SQIVND (reference sequence). This CDR3 is built from 14 residues. V trimming: 4 bases; J trimming: 7 bases; junction bases outside the gene matches: 7. CDR3 bases: TGTGCCAGTAGTAGGGCGGGAGAAAGAAATGAGCAGTTCTTC. It translates to CASSRAGERNEQFF.

CDR3 coding DNA: TGTGCCACCAGTGACGCCAGGGGGCCGAAACAAGAGACCCAGTACTTC. Protein product: CATSDARGPKQETQYF. This chain links TRBV24-1 with TRBJ2-5; 8 bases map to TRBD1. Trimming cost V 4 bases and J 2 bases; bases outside gene matches: 8. Germline V gives CDR1 KGHDR, CDR2 SFDVKD. This CDR3 is built from 16 residues.

The chain uses TRBV5-6 and TRBJ2-7; 16 nucleotides line up with TRBD2. In germline, CDR1 is SGHDT, CDR2 YYEEEE. V was pared by 4 bases and J by 4 bases, with 8 bases of the junction left unmatched. The CDR3 loop spans 17 amino acids. The CDR3 loop reads CASSPGTSGGAVYEQYF. CDR3 bases: TGTGCCAGCAGCCCGGGGACTAGCGGGGGGGCAGTATACGAGCAGTACTTC.

V gene TRBV27 combines with J gene TRBJ2-1; 9 bases fit TRBD1. Germline V gene data show CDR1 as MNHEY and CDR2 as SMNVEV (reference sequence). V was clipped by 5 bases and J by 2 bases; unmatched bases: 7. The CDR3 spans 16 residues. The CDR3 protein is CASSGMTGGTYNEQFF. As DNA, the CDR3 is TGTGCCAGCAGTGGAATGACAGGGGGAACCTACAATGAGCAGTTCTTC.

The J gene is TRBJ2-7, the V gene TRBV28; D uncertain. This CDR3 region has 12 residues. Germline values: CDR1 MDHEN, CDR2 SYDVKM. Trimming cost V 2 bases and J 7 bases, with 9 bases left between them. CDR3 sequence (DNA): TGTGCCAGCAGTTTACTCCCTCCGGAGCAGTACTTC. Encoded protein: CASSLLPPEQYF.

V usage is TRBV9 and J usage is TRBJ2-3; 13 bases map to TRBD2. The CDR3 spans 18 residues. Germline V gene sequence: CDR1 SGDLS, CDR2 YYNGEE. J lost 2 bases, V lost 0 bases, and 6 bases had no gene match. The CDR3 region is CASSVEGLAGMNTDTQYF. The CDR3 DNA reads as TGTGCCAGCAGCGTAGAGGGACTAGCGGGGATGAACACAGATACGCAGTATTTT. The full variable domain, rest sourced from reference TRBV9 and TRBJ2-3, is DSGVTQTPKHLITATGQRVTLRCSPRSGDLSVYWYQQSLDQGLQFLIQYYNGEERAKGNILERFSAQQFPDLHSELNLSSLELGDSALYFCASSVEGLAGMNTDTQYFGPGTRLTVL.

V gene TRBV7-2 combines with J gene TRBJ2-2, with D possibly matching TRBD1 (5 bases). Germline V gives CDR1 SGHTA, CDR2 FQGNSA. The CDR3 is 14 amino acids. With 8 bases removed from V and 6 bases from J, the gap between germline ends came to 16 bases. CDR3 residues: CASAKDTKSGELFF. CDR3 sequence (DNA): TGTGCCAGCGCCAAGGACACTAAGTCCGGGGAGCTGTTTTTT.

The chain links TRBV3-1 (or the pseudogene TRBV3-2) to TRBJ2-1, with D uncertain. The CDR3 loop spans 13 amino acids. Trimming shortened V by 5 bases and J by 4 bases, and 9 bases separated the two germline ends. Germline loops: CDR1 LGHDT, CDR2 YNNKEL (reference sequence). CDR3 bases: TGTGCCAGCAGCTCGGTCTTGTACAATGAGCAGTTCTTC. It is translated as CASSSVLYNEQFF.

This chain uses TRBV4-2 with TRBJ2-7, with a possible D match to TRBD1 (6 bases). The V end was cut by 2 bases, the J end by 6 bases, with 14 bases between. Per the germline V gene, CDR1 is LGHNA and CDR2 is YNFKEQ. The CDR3 has 14 residues. This CDR3 reads CASSQFTGRGEQYF. DNA for the CDR3: TGTGCCAGCAGCCAATTTACCGGCAGGGGCGAGCAGTACTTC.

The chain joins TRBV18 to TRBJ2-1, with TRBD2 identical over 15 bases. The CDR3 is made up of 17 amino acids. Germline values: CDR1 KGHSH, CDR2 LQKENI. Losses at the gene ends were 0 bases for V and 7 bases for J; bases not matched to a gene: 4. The CDR3 DNA follows: TGTGCCAGCTCACCACCGCAGGGACTAGCGGGAGGAAATGAGCAGTTCTTC. Translated, it gives CASSPPQGLAGGNEQFF.

V and J are TRBV7-6 and TRBJ2-1; TRBD1 agrees at 9 bases. Germline V gives CDR1 SGHVS, CDR2 FNYEAQ. This CDR3 has 15 residues. With V trimmed by 4 bases and J by 4 bases, 5 bases remained unmatched. The CDR3 DNA reads TGTGCCAGCAGCTCCGACAGGGGGTTTTACAATGAGCAGTTCTTC. It specifies CASSSDRGFYNEQFF.

The rearrangement joins TRBV3-1 (or the pseudogene TRBV3-2) to TRBJ2-5, with a weak D call TRBD2 (5 bases). Germline loops: CDR1 LGHDT, CDR2 YNNKEL (reference sequence). V was cut by 0 bases and J by 9 bases, with 17 bases left in between. This CDR3 comprises 15 residues. DNA of the CDR3: TGTGCCAGCAGCCAAGAGATCGGGGTGGGCCGGGCCCAGTACTTC. Translation: CASSQEIGVGRAQYF.

Comments on this clone: A read error may produce the germline difference seen at one junction end. The chain has TRBV4-1 and TRBJ1-2; D is unresolved. CDR1 is MGHRA, CDR2 YSYEKL, per germline. This CDR3 is 10 amino acids long. CDR3 coding DNA: TGCGCCAGCAGCCAAGATTATCCGGTCTTC. Its protein product is CASSQDYPVF.

This clone showed up just a few times. The chain joins TRBV6-2 or TRBV6-3 to TRBJ2-7; 8 bases are shared with TRBD2. The CDR3 covers 16 residues. From germline, CDR1 is MNHEY and CDR2 SVGEGT. Trimming cost V 2 bases and J 4 bases; bases outside gene matches: 10. CDR3 residues: CASSYPPGGRTYEQYF. The CDR3 DNA reads TGTGCCAGCAGTTACCCCCCGGGAGGGCGCACTTACGAGCAGTACTTC.

The chain combines TRBV28 with TRBJ2-7, with TRBD2 identical over 11 bases. Germline V gene sequence: CDR1 MDHEN, CDR2 SYDVKM. This CDR3 comprises 15 residues. V trimming: 6 bases; J trimming: 5 bases; junction bases outside the gene matches: 9. CDR3 protein: CASRHLAGGTHEQYF. The CDR3 DNA follows: TGTGCCAGCAGGCATCTAGCGGGAGGTACCCACGAGCAGTACTTC. Looking up the rest from reference TRBV28 and TRBJ2-7 gives the full variable domain: DVKVTQSSRYLVKRTGEKVFLECVQDMDHENMFWYRQDPGLGLRLIYFSYDVKMKEKGDIPEGYSVSREKKERFSLILESASTNQTSMYLCASRHLAGGTHEQYFGPGTRLTVT.

The chain uses TRBV7-9 and TRBJ2-7; possible D gene TRBD1, 5 bases. CDR3 length: 16 amino acids. Germline CDR1 SEHNR, CDR2 FQNEAQ (reference sequence). V was cut by 0 bases and J by 3 bases, with 15 bases left in between. As DNA, the CDR3 is TGTGCCAGCAGCTTAGCCCGGATCTCAGGGAACTACGAGCAGTACTTC. This encodes CASSLARISGNYEQYF.

V and J are TRBV19 and TRBJ2-1; 9 bases map to TRBD2. The CDR3 length is 15 residues. With V trimmed by 5 bases and J by 5 bases, 7 bases remained unmatched. Germline V gives CDR1 LNHDA, CDR2 SQIVND (reference sequence). For the CDR3, the DNA is TGTGCCAGTAGTCGGGTAGCGGGGGCAAACAATGAGCAGTTCTTC. Protein: CASSRVAGANNEQFF.

The chain uses TRBV6-5 and TRBJ1-4; TRBD1 might be the D (6 bases). V lost 6 bases and J lost 2, with 13 bases in between. The germline V gene has CDR1 MNHEY and CDR2 SVGAGI. CDR3 size: 15 residues. CDR3 in DNA: TGTGCCAGCAGCCCGGGGGGGCGGACTAATGAAAAACTGTTTTTT. It is translated as CASSPGGRTNEKLFF.

The chain uses TRBV11-2 and TRBJ2-7; 13 bases match TRBD2. The CDR3 has 15 amino acids. Per germline, CDR1 SGHAT and CDR2 FQNNGV. V lost 5 bases, J lost 2 bases, and 3 bases stayed unmatched. Here the CDR3 DNA reads TGTGCCAGCAGCCCCACTAGCGGGGGGGCCTACGAGCAGTACTTC. Translated: CASSPTSGGAYEQYF. The full variable domain, rest sourced from reference TRBV11-2 and TRBJ2-7, is EAGVAQSPRYKIIEKRQSVAFWCNPISGHATLYWYQQILGQGPKLLIQFQNNGVVDDSQLPKDRFSAERLKGVDSTLKIQPAKLEDSAVYLCASSPTSGGAYEQYFGPGTRLTVT.

The V and J genes are TRBV4-1 and TRBJ2-1; maybe TRBD2 (5 bases). V lost 0 bases to trimming and J lost 7 bases, with 13 bases between them. The germline V gene has CDR1 MGHRA and CDR2 YSYEKL. The CDR3 has 15 amino acids. The CDR3 DNA sequence: TGCGCCAGCAGCCAAGAATGGACGGGCGGGAATGAGCAGTTCTTC. It yields the protein CASSQEWTGGNEQFF.

This clone was seen once. The V gene is TRBV28, the J gene TRBJ2-3; D gene unclear. V was pared by 5 bases and J by 7 bases, with 16 bases between. The CDR3 runs 14 residues. Per the germline V gene, CDR1 is MDHEN and CDR2 is SYDVKM. The CDR3 here is CASSPRTPVNTQYF. Here the CDR3 DNA reads TGTGCCAGCAGTCCCCGAACCCCAGTGAATACGCAGTATTTT. The full variable domain, its missing parts supplied by reference TRBV28 and TRBJ2-3, is DVKVTQSSRYLVKRTGEKVFLECVQDMDHENMFWYRQDPGLGLRLIYFSYDVKMKEKGDIPEGYSVSREKKERFSLILESASTNQTSMYLCASSPRTPVNTQYFGPGTRLTVL.

This chain joins TRBV5-1 and TRBJ2-1, with 10 bases matching TRBD2. The ends lost 5 bases at V and 3 bases at J; junction bases unmatched: 11. CDR3 length: 17 residues. The V gene's germline CDR1 is SGHRS and CDR2 YFSETQ. The CDR3 here is CASRYASGSVNYNEQFF. The CDR3 bases are TGCGCCAGCAGGTATGCTAGCGGGAGTGTGAACTACAATGAGCAGTTCTTC.

This clone showed up just a few times. The rearrangement uses TRBV18 and TRBJ2-2; 8 bases map to TRBD2. V dropped 8 bases and J dropped 5; count of bases not matched to a gene: 10. CDR1 is KGHSH, CDR2 LQKENI, per germline. The CDR3 runs 15 residues. The DNA for the CDR3 is TGTGCCAGCCCCTCGGGGGGGCCACGGACCGGGGAGCTGTTTTTT. This encodes CASPSGGPRTGELFF.

The chain recombines TRBV5-4 with TRBJ2-7, with D hard to call. Germline V lookup: CDR1 SGHNT, CDR2 YYREEE (reference sequence). The CDR3 totals 16 residues. Trimming left V 3 bases short and J 7 bases short, with 23 bases between. CDR3 region: CASSSPQRGTVEEQYF. For the CDR3, the DNA is TGTGCCAGCAGCTCTCCTCAAAGAGGCACCGTGGAAGAGCAGTACTTC. Using reference TRBV5-4 and TRBJ2-7 for the parts outside the CDR3, the full variable domain is ETGVTQSPTHLIKTRGQQVTLRCSSQSGHNTVSWYQQALGQGPQFIFQYYREEENGRGNFPPRFSGLQFPNYSSELNVNALELDDSALYLCASSSPQRGTVEEQYFGPGTRLTVT.

This rearrangement joins TRBV4-3 to TRBJ2-5, with D tentatively TRBD1 (6 bases). Per germline, CDR1 LGHNA and CDR2 YSLEER. CDR3 length: 15 residues. V dropped 4 bases and J dropped 2 bases, with 14 bases sitting between them. This CDR3 reads CASSRRGMDQETQYF. The CDR3 nucleotides are TGCGCCAGCAGCCGCAGGGGTATGGATCAAGAGACCCAGTACTTC.

The gene calls are TRBV7-9 and TRBJ2-2; 7 bases align to TRBD1. Germline lookup yields CDR1 SEHNR and CDR2 FQNEAQ (reference sequence). This CDR3 contains 15 residues. V shed 1 base, J shed 1 base, and the junction held 0 bases outside the gene matches. CDR3 sequence reads: CASSLGQGNTGELFF. Written as DNA, the CDR3 is TGTGCCAGCAGCTTAGGACAGGGGAACACCGGGGAGCTGTTTTTT.